This T cell receptor beta chain was identified in a study of CD8 T cells in ankylosing spondylitis. Making use of molecular barcodes, quantitative 5'-RACE generated TCR beta libraries. TCRdb reanalysed the 5' RACE reads using MiXCR and keeps one entry per CDR3 protein. The sample has fewer than 250,000 distinct CDR3 sequences, roughly a tenth seen once. This clonotype was seen many times. Its cognate antigen is unknown. The CDR3 contains 14 residues. V was clipped by 6 bases and J by 2 bases, with 12 bases between them. Study-wide points: What seemed typical of ankylosing spondylitis blood was a TCR beta motif built from several highly homologous variants.

The sequenced sample was blood, either unsorted or a sorted T cell fraction (not recorded which). The clonotype originates from a male donor with ankylosing spondylitis or in good health (not recorded which). This chain connects TRBV12-3 or TRBV12-4 to TRBJ2-3, with D perhaps assigned TRBD1 or TRBD2 (5 bases each). In DNA form, the CDR3 reads TGTGCCAGCAGCCACGTGGGGGACACAGATACGCAGTATTTT. Amino acids: CASSHVGDTDTQYF.